These T cell receptor beta chains were read from a single sample in a study of OX40 agonist ivuxolimab in advanced cancers. Libraries were prepared by immunoSEQ multiplex PCR; TCRdb keeps only in-frame clonotypes and omits some of them. The repertoire consists of 76,000 or so clones, with more than 75% occurring once and the leading ten covering just over 0.75%. The sample here was CD4+ or CD8+ T cells sorted from blood, taken in a trial of the OX40 agonist ivuxolimab. These receptor sequences come from an adult with an advanced solid tumor such as melanoma, head and neck, liver or kidney cancer. Both conserved end residues are part of each CDR3. Clone size is given for some rows only: seen once, a few or many times, or a class if the clone is expanded.

j_gene: TRBJ2-1
v_gene: TRBV28
abundance: once
CDR3aa: CASSLISGRAVNEQFF

j_gene: TRBJ1-6
v_gene: TRBV27
abundance: .
CDR3aa: CASRLLGENSPLHF

j_gene: TRBJ2-1
v_gene: TRBV18
abundance: .
CDR3aa: CASSPLGTGDYNEQFF

j_gene: TRBJ1-4
v_gene: TRBV30
abundance: .
CDR3aa: CAWSTGQGKKLFF

j_gene: TRBJ1-2
v_gene: TRBV7-3
abundance: few
CDR3aa: CASSLTGDNYGYTF

j_gene: TRBJ2-1
v_gene: TRBV7-2
abundance: .
CDR3aa: CASSARGGSSYNEQFF

j_gene: TRBJ2-2
v_gene: TRBV11-2
abundance: .
CDR3aa: CASSFKGSWDTGELFF

j_gene: TRBJ2-4
v_gene: TRBV27
abundance: .
CDR3aa: CASTPGLATVNIQYF

j_gene: TRBJ2-7
v_gene: TRBV30
abundance: .
CDR3aa: CAWSVFRTYEQYF

j_gene: TRBJ2-2
v_gene: TRBV7-6
abundance: once
CDR3aa: CASSLASGLAGGSGGELFF

j_gene: TRBJ1-1
v_gene: TRBV27
abundance: .
CDR3aa: CASSFVRNTEAFF

j_gene: TRBJ1-5
v_gene: TRBV7-7
abundance: .
CDR3aa: CASSNGQGQPQHF

j_gene: TRBJ1-5
v_gene: TRBV19
abundance: .
CDR3aa: CASCLPKGPQHF

j_gene: TRBJ1-5
v_gene: TRBV2
abundance: .
CDR3aa: CASRRGSGSNQPQHF

j_gene: TRBJ1-2
v_gene: TRBV6-1
abundance: .
CDR3aa: CASRATSNYGYTF

j_gene: TRBJ2-1
v_gene: TRBV28
abundance: .
CDR3aa: CASREKYEQFF

j_gene: TRBJ2-7
v_gene: TRBV19
abundance: .
CDR3aa: CASSGTAGDYEQYF

j_gene: TRBJ2-1
v_gene: TRBV29-1
abundance: .
CDR3aa: CSVAGEGTYNEQFF

j_gene: TRBJ2-3
v_gene: TRBV11-3
abundance: .
CDR3aa: CASSPDSGATDTQYF

j_gene: TRBJ2-3
v_gene: TRBV10-3
abundance: .
CDR3aa: CAISGPVEAQYF

j_gene: TRBJ1-5
v_gene: TRBV6-5
abundance: .
CDR3aa: CASRVGQPQHF

j_gene: TRBJ2-7
v_gene: TRBV6-5
abundance: .
CDR3aa: CASSWDGAYEQYF

j_gene: TRBJ1-4
v_gene: TRBV19
abundance: .
CDR3aa: CASSLGATNEKLFF

j_gene: TRBJ2-7
v_gene: TRBV5-1
abundance: .
CDR3aa: CASSLVVGAYEQYF

j_gene: TRBJ1-5
v_gene: TRBV2
abundance: .
CDR3aa: CASSESGDMRPQHF

j_gene: TRBJ2-1
v_gene: TRBV11-3
abundance: .
CDR3aa: CASSASPGLANNEQFF